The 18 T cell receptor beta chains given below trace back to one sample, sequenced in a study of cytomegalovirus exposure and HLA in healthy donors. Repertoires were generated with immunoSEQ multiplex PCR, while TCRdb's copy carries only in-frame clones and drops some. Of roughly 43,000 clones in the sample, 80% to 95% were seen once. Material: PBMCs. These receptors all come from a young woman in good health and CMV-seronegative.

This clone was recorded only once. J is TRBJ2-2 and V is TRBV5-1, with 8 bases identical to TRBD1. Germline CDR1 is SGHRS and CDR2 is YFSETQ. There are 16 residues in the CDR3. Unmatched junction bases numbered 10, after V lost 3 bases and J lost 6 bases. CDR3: CASSSGQGWRAGELFF. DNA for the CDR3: TGCGCCAGCAGCTCAGGACAGGGCTGGAGAGCCGGGGAGCTGTTTTTT.

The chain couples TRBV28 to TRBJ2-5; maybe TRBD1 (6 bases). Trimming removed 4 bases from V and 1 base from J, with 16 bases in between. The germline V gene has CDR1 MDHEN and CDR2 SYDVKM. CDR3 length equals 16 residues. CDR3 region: CASSSLRRTVQETQYF. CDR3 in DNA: TGTGCCAGCAGTTCTCTTCGTAGGACAGTCCAAGAGACCCAGTACTTC.

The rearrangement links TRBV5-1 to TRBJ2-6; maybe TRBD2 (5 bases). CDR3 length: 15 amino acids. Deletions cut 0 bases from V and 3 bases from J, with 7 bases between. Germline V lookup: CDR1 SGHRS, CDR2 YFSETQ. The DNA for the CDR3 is TGCGCCAGCAGCTTGGGAGGGTATGGGGCCAACGTCCTGACTTTC. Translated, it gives CASSLGGYGANVLTF.

The CDR3 DNA reads as TGTGCCAGCAGTGACGTGTTGAACACTGAAGCTTTCTTT. Amino acid sequence: CASSDVLNTEAFF. The gene calls are TRBV6-1 and TRBJ1-1; D uncertain. Trimming left V 3 bases short and J 0 bases short, with 5 bases between. This CDR3 spans 13 amino acids. Germline V CDR1 and CDR2: MNHNS, SASEGT.

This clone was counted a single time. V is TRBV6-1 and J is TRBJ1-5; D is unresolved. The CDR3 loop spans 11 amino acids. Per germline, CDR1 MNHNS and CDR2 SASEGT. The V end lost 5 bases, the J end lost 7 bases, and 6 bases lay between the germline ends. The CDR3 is CASSQNQPQHF. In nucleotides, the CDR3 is TGTGCCAGCAGTCAGAACCAGCCCCAGCATTTT.

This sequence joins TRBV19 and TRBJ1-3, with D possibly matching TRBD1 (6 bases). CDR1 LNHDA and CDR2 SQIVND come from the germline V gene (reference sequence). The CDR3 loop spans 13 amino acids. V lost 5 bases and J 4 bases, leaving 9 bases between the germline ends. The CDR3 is CASSEQGGNTIYF. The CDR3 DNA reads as TGTGCCAGTAGTGAACAGGGCGGAAACACCATATATTTT.

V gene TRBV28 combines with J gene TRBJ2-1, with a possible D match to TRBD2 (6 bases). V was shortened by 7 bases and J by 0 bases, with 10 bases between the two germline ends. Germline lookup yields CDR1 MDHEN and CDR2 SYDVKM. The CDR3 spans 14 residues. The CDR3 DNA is TGTGCCAGCATCGGAGGGAGCTCCTACAATGAGCAGTTCTTC. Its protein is CASIGGSSYNEQFF.

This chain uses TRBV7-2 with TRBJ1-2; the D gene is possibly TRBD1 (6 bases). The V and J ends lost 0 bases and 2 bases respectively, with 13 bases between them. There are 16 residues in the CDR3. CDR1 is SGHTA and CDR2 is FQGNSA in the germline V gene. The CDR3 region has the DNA TGTGCCAGCAGCTTAGCGATCGTCAGGGGCAACTATGGCTACACCTTC. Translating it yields CASSLAIVRGNYGYTF.

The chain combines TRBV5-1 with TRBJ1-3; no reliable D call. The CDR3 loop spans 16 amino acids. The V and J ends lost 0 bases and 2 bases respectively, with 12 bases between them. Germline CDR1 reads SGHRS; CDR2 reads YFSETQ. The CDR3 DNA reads TGCGCCAGCAGCTTGGTTCCCGACACCCCTGGAAACACCATATATTTT. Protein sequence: CASSLVPDTPGNTIYF. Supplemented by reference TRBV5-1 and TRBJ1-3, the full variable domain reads KAGVTQTPRYLIKTRGQQVTLSCSPISGHRSVSWYQQTPGQGLQFLFEYFSETQRNKGNFPGRFSGRQFSNSRSEMNVSTLELGDSALYLCASSLVPDTPGNTIYFGEGSWLTVV.

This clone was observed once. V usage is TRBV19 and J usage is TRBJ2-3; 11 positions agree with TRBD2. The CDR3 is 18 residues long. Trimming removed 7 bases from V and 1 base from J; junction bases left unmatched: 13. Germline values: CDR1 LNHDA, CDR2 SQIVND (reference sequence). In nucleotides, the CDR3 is TGTGCCAGTACCAATTTAGCGGGGGGGAGGTACGGCACAGATACGCAGTATTTT. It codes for CASTNLAGGRYGTDTQYF.

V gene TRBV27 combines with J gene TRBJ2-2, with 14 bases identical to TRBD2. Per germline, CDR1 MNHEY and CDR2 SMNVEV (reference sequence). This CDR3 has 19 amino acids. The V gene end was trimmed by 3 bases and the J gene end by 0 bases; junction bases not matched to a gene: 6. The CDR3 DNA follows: TGTGCCAGCAGTTTGGCCGGGACTAGCGGGGGACCGAACACCGGGGAGCTGTTTTTT. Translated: CASSLAGTSGGPNTGELFF.

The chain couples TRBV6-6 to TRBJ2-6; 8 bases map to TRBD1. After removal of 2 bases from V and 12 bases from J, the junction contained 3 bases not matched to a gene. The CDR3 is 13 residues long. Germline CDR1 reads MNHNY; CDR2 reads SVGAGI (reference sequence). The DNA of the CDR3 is TGTGCCAGCAGTTACCAGGGGGCTCGCGTCCTGACTTTC. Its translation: CASSYQGARVLTF.

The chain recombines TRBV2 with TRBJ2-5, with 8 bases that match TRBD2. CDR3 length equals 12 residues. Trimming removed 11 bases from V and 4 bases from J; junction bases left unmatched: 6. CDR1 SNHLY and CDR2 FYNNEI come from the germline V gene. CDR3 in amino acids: CASRAGGETQYF. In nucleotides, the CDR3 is TGTGCCTCCCGGGCGGGAGGAGAGACCCAGTACTTC.

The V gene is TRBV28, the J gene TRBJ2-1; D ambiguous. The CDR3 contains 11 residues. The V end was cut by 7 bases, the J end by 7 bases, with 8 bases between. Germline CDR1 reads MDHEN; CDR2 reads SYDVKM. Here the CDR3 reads CASIQRNEQFF. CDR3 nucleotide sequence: TGTGCCAGCATCCAGCGAAATGAGCAGTTCTTC.

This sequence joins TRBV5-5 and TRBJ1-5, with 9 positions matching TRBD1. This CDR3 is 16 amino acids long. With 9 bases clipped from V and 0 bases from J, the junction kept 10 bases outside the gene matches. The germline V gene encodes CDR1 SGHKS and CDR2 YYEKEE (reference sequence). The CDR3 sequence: CATSPGQGGSNQPQHF. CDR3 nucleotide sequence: TGTGCCACCAGTCCGGGACAGGGAGGTAGCAATCAGCCCCAGCATTTT.

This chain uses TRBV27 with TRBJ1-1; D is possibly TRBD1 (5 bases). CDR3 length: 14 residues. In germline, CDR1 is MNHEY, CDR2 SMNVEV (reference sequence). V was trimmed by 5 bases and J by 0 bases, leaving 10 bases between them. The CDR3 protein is CASSLRTLNTEAFF. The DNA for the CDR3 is TGTGCCAGCAGTCTCAGGACATTGAACACTGAAGCTTTCTTT.

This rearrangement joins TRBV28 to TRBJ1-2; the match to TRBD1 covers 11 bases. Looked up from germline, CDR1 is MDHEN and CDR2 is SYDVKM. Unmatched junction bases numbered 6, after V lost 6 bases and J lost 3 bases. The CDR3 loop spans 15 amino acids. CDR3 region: CASSSGQGAYYGYTF. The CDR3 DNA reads TGTGCCAGCAGCTCTGGACAGGGGGCCTACTATGGCTACACCTTC.

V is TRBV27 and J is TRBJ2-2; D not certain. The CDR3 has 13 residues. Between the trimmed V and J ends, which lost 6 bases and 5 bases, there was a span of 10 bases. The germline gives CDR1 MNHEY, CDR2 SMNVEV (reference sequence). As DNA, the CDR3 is TGTGCCAGCAGGAGGAAAGGAACCGGGGAGCTGTTTTTT. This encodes CASRRKGTGELFF.